This T cell receptor beta chain is drawn from a study of identical twins. General study points: Because invariant MAIT and iNKT cells could be present, zero-insertion analyses could be partly confounded. Insertion counts were lower in abundant cord blood beta clonotypes, a trend that memory repertoires did not show.

Healthy Caucasians alone served as donors. Per the germline V gene, CDR1 is MNHNS and CDR2 is SASEGT. CDR3 length: 16 amino acids. V was shortened by 3 bases and J by 0 bases, with 12 bases between the two germline ends. TCRdb reprocessed the 5' RACE reads with MiXCR, giving one entry per CDR3 protein. Among around 650,000 distinct CDR3 sequences, 7.1% were seen once, and the ten largest hold 1.6%. As concerns this clonotype: Its specificity is not known.

The sample also formed part of further work on yellow fever vaccine responses in identical twins. This second report adds: Twins' vaccine T cell responses were reported to seem partly convergent and partly personalized.

The rearrangement links TRBV6-1 to TRBJ2-1; D is uncertain. Sequencing was carried out using PBMCs. The clonotype was recovered from a young woman in good health. Here the CDR3 DNA reads TGTGCCAGCAGTGACGTTGCGCTGAGCTCCTACAATGAGCAGTTCTTC. Its translation: CASSDVALSSYNEQFF.